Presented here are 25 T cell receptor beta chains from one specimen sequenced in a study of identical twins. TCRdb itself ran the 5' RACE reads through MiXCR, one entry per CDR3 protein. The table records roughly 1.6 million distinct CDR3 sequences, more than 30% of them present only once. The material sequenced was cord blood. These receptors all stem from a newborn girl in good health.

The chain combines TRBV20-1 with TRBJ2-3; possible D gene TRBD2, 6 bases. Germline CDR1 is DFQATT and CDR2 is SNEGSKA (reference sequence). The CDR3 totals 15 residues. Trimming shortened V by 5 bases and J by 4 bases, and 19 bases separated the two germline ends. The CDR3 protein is CSACAYAGSADTQYF. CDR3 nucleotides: TGCAGTGCTTGCGCGTATGCGGGGAGCGCAGATACGCAGTATTTT.

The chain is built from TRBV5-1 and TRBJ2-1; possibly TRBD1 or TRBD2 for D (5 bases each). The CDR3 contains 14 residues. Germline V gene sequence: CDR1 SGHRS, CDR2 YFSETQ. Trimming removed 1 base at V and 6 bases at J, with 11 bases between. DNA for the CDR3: TGCGCCAGCAGCTTGTTCTCGGGGACCAATGAGCAGTTCTTC. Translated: CASSLFSGTNEQFF. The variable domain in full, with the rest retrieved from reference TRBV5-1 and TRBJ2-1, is KAGVTQTPRYLIKTRGQQVTLSCSPISGHRSVSWYQQTPGQGLQFLFEYFSETQRNKGNFPGRFSGRQFSNSRSEMNVSTLELGDSALYLCASSLFSGTNEQFFGPGTRLTVL.

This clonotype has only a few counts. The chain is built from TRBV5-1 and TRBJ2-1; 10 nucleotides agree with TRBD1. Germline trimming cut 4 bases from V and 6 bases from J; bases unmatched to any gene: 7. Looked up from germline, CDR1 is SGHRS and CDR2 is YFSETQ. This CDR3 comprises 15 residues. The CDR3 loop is CASSLRRDRGNEQFF. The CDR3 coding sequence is TGCGCCAGCAGCCTTAGGCGGGACAGGGGCAATGAGCAGTTCTTC.

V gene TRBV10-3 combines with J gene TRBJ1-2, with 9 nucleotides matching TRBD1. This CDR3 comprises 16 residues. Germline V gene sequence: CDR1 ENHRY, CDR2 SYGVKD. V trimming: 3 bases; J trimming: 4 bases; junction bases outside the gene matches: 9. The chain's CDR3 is CAISEGQGPFTYGYTF. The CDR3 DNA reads TGTGCCATCAGTGAAGGACAGGGGCCATTCACCTATGGCTACACCTTC.

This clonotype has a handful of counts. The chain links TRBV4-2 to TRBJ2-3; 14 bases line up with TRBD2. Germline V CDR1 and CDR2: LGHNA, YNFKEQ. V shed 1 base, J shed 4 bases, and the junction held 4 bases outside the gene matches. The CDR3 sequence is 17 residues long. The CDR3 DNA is TGTGCCAGCAGCCAAGGCGGGACTAGCGGGAGCTCAGATACGCAGTATTTT. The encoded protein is CASSQGGTSGSSDTQYF.

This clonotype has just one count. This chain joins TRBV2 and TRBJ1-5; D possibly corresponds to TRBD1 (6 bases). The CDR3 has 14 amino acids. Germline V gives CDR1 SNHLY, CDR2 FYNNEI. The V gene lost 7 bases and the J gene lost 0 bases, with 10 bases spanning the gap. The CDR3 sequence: CASNVQGSNQPQHF. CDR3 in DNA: TGTGCCAGCAACGTACAGGGTAGCAATCAGCCCCAGCATTTT.

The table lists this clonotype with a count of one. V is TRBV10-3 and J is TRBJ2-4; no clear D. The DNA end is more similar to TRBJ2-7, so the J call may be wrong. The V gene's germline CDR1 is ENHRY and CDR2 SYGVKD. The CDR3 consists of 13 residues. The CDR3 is CAISDRLSYEQYF. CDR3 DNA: TGTGCCATCAGTGACAGATTATCCTACGAGCAGTACTTC.

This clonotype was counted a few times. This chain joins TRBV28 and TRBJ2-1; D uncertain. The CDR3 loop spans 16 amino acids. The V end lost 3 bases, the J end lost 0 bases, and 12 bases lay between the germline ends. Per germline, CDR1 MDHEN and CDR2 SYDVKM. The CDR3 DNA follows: TGTGCCAGCAGTTTCTTGGGTCTACCCTCCTACAATGAGCAGTTCTTC. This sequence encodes CASSFLGLPSYNEQFF.

CDR3 residues: CASSLDLGRLQETQYF. The DNA of the CDR3 is TGTGCCAGCAGCTTAGATTTGGGACGCCTTCAAGAGACCCAGTACTTC. The V call is TRBV11-2, the J call TRBJ2-5; D possibly uses TRBD1 or TRBD2 (5 bases each). V shed 0 bases and J shed 2 bases, with 13 bases lying between them. The CDR3 extends over 16 amino acids. The V gene's germline CDR1 is SGHAT and CDR2 FQNNGV.

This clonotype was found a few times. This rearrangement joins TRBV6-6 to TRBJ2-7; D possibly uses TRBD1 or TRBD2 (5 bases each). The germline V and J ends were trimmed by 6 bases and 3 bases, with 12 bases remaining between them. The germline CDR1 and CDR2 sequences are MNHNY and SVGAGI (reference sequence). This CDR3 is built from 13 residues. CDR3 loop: CASSRDLLYEQYF. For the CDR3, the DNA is TGTGCCAGCAGCCGGGACCTCCTCTACGAGCAGTACTTC.

CDR3 residues: CSARIRQGGYGYTF. The CDR3 DNA follows: TGCAGTGCTAGAATAAGACAGGGGGGCTATGGCTACACCTTC. The chain combines TRBV20-1 with TRBJ1-2; 9 bases align to TRBD1. The CDR3 runs 14 residues. Germline CDR1 and CDR2: DFQATT and SNEGSKA (reference sequence). V shed 2 bases and J 4 bases; nucleotides not matched to a gene: 5.

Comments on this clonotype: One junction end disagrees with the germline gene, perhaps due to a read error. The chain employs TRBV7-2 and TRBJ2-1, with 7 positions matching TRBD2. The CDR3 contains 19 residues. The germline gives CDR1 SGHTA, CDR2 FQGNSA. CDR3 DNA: TGTGTCAGCAGCTTATATCCCCCTATAAGCGGGAACACACACAATAAGCAGTTCTTC. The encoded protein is CVSSLYPPISGNTHNKQFF.

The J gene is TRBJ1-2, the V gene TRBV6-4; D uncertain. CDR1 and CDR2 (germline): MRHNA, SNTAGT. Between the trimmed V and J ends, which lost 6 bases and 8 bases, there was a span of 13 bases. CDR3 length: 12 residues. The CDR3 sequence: CASRRLEGGYTF. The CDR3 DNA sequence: TGTGCCAGCAGGAGACTGGAGGGCGGCTACACCTTC.

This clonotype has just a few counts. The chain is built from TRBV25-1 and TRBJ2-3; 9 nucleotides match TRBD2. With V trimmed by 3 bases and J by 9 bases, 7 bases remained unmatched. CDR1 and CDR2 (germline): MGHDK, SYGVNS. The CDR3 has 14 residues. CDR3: CASSDGREGHTQYF. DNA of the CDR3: TGTGCCAGCAGTGACGGGCGGGAGGGCCACACGCAGTATTTT.

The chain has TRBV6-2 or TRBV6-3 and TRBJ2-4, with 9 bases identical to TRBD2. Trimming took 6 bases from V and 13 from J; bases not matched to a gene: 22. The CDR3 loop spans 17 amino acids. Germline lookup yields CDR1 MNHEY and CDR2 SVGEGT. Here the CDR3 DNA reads TGTGCCAGCAGCCAGATAAAACCAGTAGCGGGAGCAAAAGAGCAGTACTTC. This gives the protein CASSQIKPVAGAKEQYF.

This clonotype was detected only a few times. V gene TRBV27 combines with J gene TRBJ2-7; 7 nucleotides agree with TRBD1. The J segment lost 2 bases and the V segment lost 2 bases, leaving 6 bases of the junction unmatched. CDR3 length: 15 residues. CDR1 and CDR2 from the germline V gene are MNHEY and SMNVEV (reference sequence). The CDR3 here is CASSLRQGETYEQYF. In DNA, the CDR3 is TGTGCCAGCAGTTTAAGACAGGGCGAGACCTACGAGCAGTACTTC.

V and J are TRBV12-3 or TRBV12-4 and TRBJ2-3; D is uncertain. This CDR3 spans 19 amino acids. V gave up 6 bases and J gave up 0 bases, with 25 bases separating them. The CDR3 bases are TGTGCCAGCAGCCTTAAGCACCTCTTAGCTATCCTTAGCACAGATACGCAGTATTTT. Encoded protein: CASSLKHLLAILSTDTQYF.

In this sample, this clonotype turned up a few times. CDR3 sequence reads: CASSPSNIPDTQYF. CDR3 DNA: TGCGCCAGCAGCCCTTCCAACATCCCAGATACGCAGTATTTT. The chain is built from TRBV5-1 and TRBJ2-3; D is undetermined. Germline CDR1 SGHRS, CDR2 YFSETQ. The CDR3 runs to 14 residues. V lost 4 bases, J lost 4 bases, and 13 bases lay in between.

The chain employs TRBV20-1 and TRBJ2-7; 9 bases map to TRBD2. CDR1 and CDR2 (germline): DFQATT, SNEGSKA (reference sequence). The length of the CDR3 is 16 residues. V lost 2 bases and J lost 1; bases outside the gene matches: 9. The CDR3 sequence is CSARNLLAGPSYEQYF. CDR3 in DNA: TGCAGTGCTAGAAACCTACTAGCGGGCCCATCCTACGAGCAGTACTTC.

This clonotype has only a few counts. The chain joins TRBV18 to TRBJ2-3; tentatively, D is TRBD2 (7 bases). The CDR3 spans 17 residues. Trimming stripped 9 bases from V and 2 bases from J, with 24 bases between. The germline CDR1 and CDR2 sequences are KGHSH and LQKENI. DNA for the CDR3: TGTGCCAGTCTCACGCTACGGCGGGGGCCGAACACAGATACGCAGTATTTT. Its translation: CASLTLRRGPNTDTQYF.

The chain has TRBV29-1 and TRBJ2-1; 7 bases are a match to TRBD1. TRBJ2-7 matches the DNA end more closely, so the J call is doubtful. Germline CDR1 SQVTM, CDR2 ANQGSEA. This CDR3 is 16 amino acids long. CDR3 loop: CSARTGGVGSYNEQYF. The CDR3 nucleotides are TGCAGCGCTCGGACAGGTGGAGTTGGTTCCTACAATGAGCAGTACTTC.

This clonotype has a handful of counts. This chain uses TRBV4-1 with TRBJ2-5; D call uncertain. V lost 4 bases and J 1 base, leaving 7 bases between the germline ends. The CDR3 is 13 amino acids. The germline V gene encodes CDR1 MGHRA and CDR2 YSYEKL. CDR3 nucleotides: TGCGCCAGCAGCCCAGCCGTCCAAGAGACCCAGTACTTC. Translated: CASSPAVQETQYF.

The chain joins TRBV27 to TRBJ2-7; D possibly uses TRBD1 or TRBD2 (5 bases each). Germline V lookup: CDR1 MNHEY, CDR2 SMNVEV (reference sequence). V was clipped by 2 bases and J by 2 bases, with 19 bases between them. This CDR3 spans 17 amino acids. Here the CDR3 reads CASSLLGSGQGTYEQYF. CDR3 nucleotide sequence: TGTGCCAGCAGTTTACTAGGTTCGGGGCAGGGTACCTACGAGCAGTACTTC.

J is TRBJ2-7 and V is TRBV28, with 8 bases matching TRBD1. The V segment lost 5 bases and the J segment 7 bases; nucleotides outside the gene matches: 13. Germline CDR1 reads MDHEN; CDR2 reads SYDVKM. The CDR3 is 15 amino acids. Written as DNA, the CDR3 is TGTGCCAGCAGTCGAACGGACAGGGTTTACAATGAGCAGTACTTC. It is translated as CASSRTDRVYNEQYF.

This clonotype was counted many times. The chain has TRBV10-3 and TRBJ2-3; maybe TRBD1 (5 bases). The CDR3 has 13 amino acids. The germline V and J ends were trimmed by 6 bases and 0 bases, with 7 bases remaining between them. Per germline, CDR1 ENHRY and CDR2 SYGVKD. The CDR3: CAIRDTSTDTQYF. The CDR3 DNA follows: TGTGCCATCAGGGACACTAGCACAGATACGCAGTATTTT.